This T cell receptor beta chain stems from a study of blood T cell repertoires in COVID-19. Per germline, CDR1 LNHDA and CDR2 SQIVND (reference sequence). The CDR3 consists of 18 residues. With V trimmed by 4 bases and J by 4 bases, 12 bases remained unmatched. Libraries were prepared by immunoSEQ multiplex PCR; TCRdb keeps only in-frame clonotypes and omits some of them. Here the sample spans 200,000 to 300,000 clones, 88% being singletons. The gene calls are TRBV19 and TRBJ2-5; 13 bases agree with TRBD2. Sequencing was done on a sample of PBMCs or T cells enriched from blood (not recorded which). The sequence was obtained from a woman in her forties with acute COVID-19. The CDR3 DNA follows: TGTGCCAGTAGTAGGAGACTAGCGGGAGGTTTACGGGGAGAGACCCAGTACTTC. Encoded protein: CASSRRLAGGLRGETQYF. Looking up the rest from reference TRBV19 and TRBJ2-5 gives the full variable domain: DGGITQSPKYLFRKEGQNVTLSCEQNLNHDAMYWYRQDPGQGLRLIYYSQIVNDFQKGDIAEGYSVSREKKESFPLTVTSAQKNPTAFYLCASSRRLAGGLRGETQYFGPGTRLLVL.